A single sample is the source of the 32 T cell receptor beta chains below, sequenced in a study of early T cells in non-severe SARS-CoV-2 infection. MiXCR was run by TCRdb on the 5' RACE reads, yielding one entry per CDR3 protein. Altogether over 95,000 distinct CDR3 sequences are present, roughly 15% being singletons, with the ten largest covering around 1.3%. The specimen sequenced was whole blood. Source of these receptors: an adult who was a healthcare worker with PCR-confirmed SARS-CoV-2 infection or an uninfected control (not recorded which).

This clonotype has a count of ten or more. The chain employs TRBV6-1 and TRBJ2-7; D perhaps matches TRBD2 (6 bases). There are 13 residues in the CDR3. The germline V gene has CDR1 MNHNS and CDR2 SASEGT. V was cut by 2 bases and J by 6 bases, with 11 bases left in between. DNA of the CDR3: TGTGCCAGCAGTGAACGGGGGAAAGGCGAGCAGTACTTC. This translates into CASSERGKGEQYF.

This clonotype was observed many times. The chain carries TRBV14 and TRBJ1-2, with D possibly matching TRBD1 (5 bases). This CDR3 spans 18 amino acids. V lost 4 bases and J 0 bases, leaving 21 bases between the germline ends. Germline V gene sequence: CDR1 SGHDN, CDR2 FVKESK. In DNA, the CDR3 is TGTGCCAGCAGCCCCGCCGGGGGAGACAGTCAAGCTAACTATGGCTACACCTTC. It specifies CASSPAGGDSQANYGYTF.

This clonotype was counted at least ten times. This chain uses TRBV4-3 with TRBJ2-4; no reliable D call. Trimming cost V 0 bases and J 9 bases, with 18 bases left between them. CDR1 is LGHNA, CDR2 YSLEER, per germline. The CDR3 consists of 16 residues. CDR3 in amino acids: CASSQELRARGSIQYF. The CDR3 bases are TGCGCCAGCAGCCAAGAATTAAGGGCTAGAGGTTCCATTCAGTACTTC.

The V gene is TRBV6-5, the J gene TRBJ2-7, with 10 bases that match TRBD2. Trimming took 4 bases from V and 0 from J; bases not matched to a gene: 12. CDR3 length: 18 amino acids. CDR1 is MNHEY, CDR2 SVGAGI, per germline. The CDR3 region is CASSSYGTSVRSSYEQYF. Here the CDR3 DNA reads TGTGCCAGCAGTTCCTACGGGACTAGCGTCAGGAGCTCCTACGAGCAGTACTTC.

V and J are TRBV20-1 and TRBJ2-2; D not resolved. The CDR3 length is 13 residues. Germline-derived CDR1 and CDR2 are DFQATT and SNEGSKA (reference sequence). Trimming shortened V by 1 base and J by 1 base, and 4 bases separated the two germline ends. CDR3 region: CSARVQNTGELFF. Written as DNA, the CDR3 is TGCAGTGCTAGAGTGCAGAACACCGGGGAGCTGTTTTTT.

The V and J genes are TRBV9 and TRBJ1-3; 7 bases line up with TRBD1. Losses at the gene ends were 3 bases for V and 0 bases for J; bases not matched to a gene: 6. This CDR3 is built from 16 residues. Germline V gene data show CDR1 as SGDLS and CDR2 as YYNGEE. The DNA of the CDR3 is TGTGCCAGCAGCGAAGGGACAGCATCCTCTGGAAACACCATATATTTT. This sequence encodes CASSEGTASSGNTIYF. Variable domain in full (rest from reference TRBV9 and TRBJ1-3): DSGVTQTPKHLITATGQRVTLRCSPRSGDLSVYWYQQSLDQGLQFLIQYYNGEERAKGNILERFSAQQFPDLHSELNLSSLELGDSALYFCASSEGTASSGNTIYFGEGSWLTVV.

The chain joins TRBV28 to TRBJ2-7; D ambiguous. Germline V gene sequence: CDR1 MDHEN, CDR2 SYDVKM. This CDR3 region has 12 residues. The V end was cut by 6 bases, the J end by 1 base, with 7 bases between. The DNA for the CDR3 is TGTGCCAGCAGGGCAGTTTCCTACGAGCAGTACTTC. Protein: CASRAVSYEQYF.

V gene TRBV28 combines with J gene TRBJ2-2; TRBD1 agrees at 7 bases. The CDR3 contains 15 residues. The germline CDR1 and CDR2 sequences are MDHEN and SYDVKM. After removal of 4 bases from V and 1 base from J, the junction contained 3 bases not matched to a gene. In DNA form, the CDR3 reads TGTGCCAGCAGTTCAGGGGGAGAGAACACCGGGGAGCTGTTTTTT. This codes for CASSSGGENTGELFF.

The chain uses TRBV29-1 and TRBJ1-1; D gene ambiguous. V was pared by 3 bases and J by 1 base, with 9 bases between. Germline values: CDR1 SQVTM, CDR2 ANQGSEA. The CDR3 is 13 amino acids. The CDR3 nucleotides read TGCAGCGTTGATAGGTCGGGGAACACTGAAGCTTTCTTT. This encodes CSVDRSGNTEAFF.

The rearrangement joins TRBV10-3 to TRBJ2-7, with TRBD1 matching 12 bases. With 10 bases clipped from V and 6 bases from J, the junction kept 13 bases outside the gene matches. The CDR3 runs 15 residues. Per germline, CDR1 ENHRY and CDR2 SYGVKD. The CDR3 loop is CATTEGDRGLREQYF. DNA for the CDR3: TGTGCCACTACCGAGGGGGACAGGGGGCTTCGCGAGCAGTACTTC.

This clonotype showed up just a few times. The chain combines TRBV6-2 or TRBV6-3 with TRBJ2-7; D is ambiguous. This CDR3 has 11 residues. CDR1 is MNHEY, CDR2 SVGEGT, per germline. The V end lost 3 bases, the J end lost 5 bases, and 5 bases lay between the germline ends. The CDR3 sequence: CASSYFDEQYF. For the CDR3, the DNA is TGTGCCAGCAGTTATTTCGACGAGCAGTACTTC.

The chain employs TRBV28 and TRBJ1-2; TRBD1 might be the D (5 bases). The CDR3 loop spans 15 amino acids. CDR1 is MDHEN, CDR2 SYDVKM, per germline. V was trimmed by 3 bases and J by 1 base, leaving 12 bases between them. DNA for the CDR3: TGTGCCAGCAGTTTTCCAGGGACTTTTAACTATGGCTACACCTTC. This gives the protein CASSFPGTFNYGYTF.

The chain is built from TRBV7-2 and TRBJ2-2; maybe TRBD2 (5 bases). This CDR3 has 17 residues. The germline gives CDR1 SGHTA, CDR2 FQGNSA. Trimming shortened V by 6 bases and J by 1 base, and 18 bases separated the two germline ends. CDR3 coding DNA: TGTGCCAGCAGGGGATCCCGTCGCGGGCTGAACACCGGGGAGCTGTTTTTT. Translated, it gives CASRGSRRGLNTGELFF.

In this sample, this clonotype turned up a few times. CDR3 sequence reads: CASSNRQGREYEQYF. CDR3 nucleotides: TGTGCCAGCTCAAACAGACAGGGCAGAGAGTACGAGCAGTACTTC. The V call is TRBV18, the J call TRBJ2-7; 7 positions agree with TRBD1. Germline CDR1 KGHSH, CDR2 LQKENI. V lost 5 bases and J lost 4; bases outside the gene matches: 11. This CDR3 comprises 15 residues.

The chain combines TRBV10-2 with TRBJ1-1; D gene ambiguous. Germline values: CDR1 WSHSY, CDR2 SAAADI. This CDR3 is built from 14 residues. The germline V and J ends were trimmed by 4 bases and 5 bases, with 14 bases remaining between them. CDR3 amino acids: CASSGLGLGTEAFF. DNA of the CDR3: TGCGCCAGCAGTGGGCTCGGCCTTGGGACTGAAGCTTTCTTT.

V and J are TRBV7-2 and TRBJ2-1, with 9 bases matching TRBD1. There are 16 residues in the CDR3. Trimming at V came to 5 bases and at J to 4 bases, leaving 9 bases not matched to a gene. CDR1 and CDR2 (germline): SGHTA, FQGNSA. The chain's CDR3 is CASSPQGQGSYNEQFF. The CDR3 bases are TGTGCCAGCAGCCCACAGGGACAGGGTTCTTACAATGAGCAGTTCTTC.

The chain combines TRBV12-3 or TRBV12-4 with TRBJ2-6; no firm D call. Trimming shortened V by 2 bases and J by 0 bases, and 5 bases separated the two germline ends. This CDR3 comprises 15 residues. CDR3 nucleotide sequence: TGTGCCAGCAGTTTAAGGACCTCTGGGGCCAACGTCCTGACTTTC. It specifies CASSLRTSGANVLTF.

This clonotype has a handful of counts. This chain links TRBV28 with TRBJ2-1, with 12 bases matching TRBD2. V trimming: 11 bases; J trimming: 7 bases; junction bases outside the gene matches: 9. This CDR3 region has 14 residues. Germline assignment: CDR1 MDHEN and CDR2 SYDVKM. The CDR3 here is CAGATSGSSNEQFF. The DNA of the CDR3 is TGTGCCGGAGCGACTAGCGGGAGTTCTAATGAGCAGTTCTTC.

This clonotype was seen a few times. The chain has TRBV2 and TRBJ2-1; 8 nucleotides match TRBD2. CDR3 length equals 13 residues. The V segment lost 6 bases and the J segment 8 bases; nucleotides outside the gene matches: 6. CDR1 and CDR2 from the germline V gene are SNHLY and FYNNEI. CDR3 in amino acids: CASRVSGVDEQFF. In nucleotides, the CDR3 is TGTGCCAGCAGAGTTAGCGGGGTGGATGAGCAGTTCTTC.

The genes are TRBV10-3 and TRBJ2-7; D is perhaps TRBD1 (6 bases). From germline, CDR1 is ENHRY and CDR2 SYGVKD. The germline V and J ends were trimmed by 8 bases and 5 bases, with 19 bases remaining between them. This CDR3 is 14 amino acids long. The DNA of the CDR3 is TGTGCCATCGCCGGGACAAACTACGTGGACGAGCAGTACTTC. Translation gives CAIAGTNYVDEQYF.

This clonotype was counted ten times or more. V gene TRBV4-1 combines with J gene TRBJ2-3; the D is unclear. With 10 bases removed from V and 2 bases from J, the gap between germline ends came to 19 bases. Germline V gene lookup returns CDR1 MGHRA and CDR2 YSYEKL. CDR3 size: 15 residues. DNA for the CDR3: TGCGCCATCCGTCCTAAAATATGGGACACAGATACGCAGTATTTT. Its translation is CAIRPKIWDTDTQYF.

The sample holds a few counts of this clonotype. J is TRBJ2-2 and V is TRBV14, with D perhaps matching TRBD1 or TRBD2 (5 bases each). The CDR3 consists of 15 residues. CDR1 SGHDN and CDR2 FVKESK come from the germline V gene. Deletions cut 8 bases from V and 2 bases from J, with 15 bases between. This chain's CDR3 is CASGARDDNTGELFF. The CDR3 region has the DNA TGTGCCAGCGGAGCCCGGGACGATAACACCGGGGAGCTGTTTTTT.

The rearrangement joins TRBV29-1 to TRBJ2-5, with D possibly matching TRBD1 (6 bases). Looked up from germline, CDR1 is SQVTM and CDR2 is ANQGSEA. This CDR3 is 12 amino acids long. The V end was cut by 4 bases, the J end by 5 bases, with 11 bases between. CDR3 sequence reads: CSVAGVGETQYF. The CDR3, as DNA: TGCAGCGTTGCAGGGGTTGGCGAGACCCAGTACTTC.

A few counts support this clonotype. The CDR3 loop reads CASSWGSYNSPLHF. As DNA, the CDR3 is TGTGCCAGCAGCTGGGGGTCCTATAATTCACCCCTCCACTTT. V gene TRBV7-8 combines with J gene TRBJ1-6, with TRBD1 as a possible D gene (5 bases). V was cut by 4 bases and J by 1 base, with 5 bases left in between. Germline CDR1 SGHVS, CDR2 FQNEAQ. The CDR3 loop spans 14 amino acids.

This rearrangement joins TRBV11-2 to TRBJ1-4; D ambiguous. Trimming stripped 5 bases from V and 0 bases from J, with 10 bases between. Germline assignment: CDR1 SGHAT and CDR2 FQNNGV. The CDR3 has 15 residues. CDR3 amino acids: CASSRTVATNEKLFF. CDR3 sequence (DNA): TGTGCCAGCAGCCGGACTGTCGCAACTAATGAAAAACTGTTTTTT.

The V gene is TRBV6-2 or TRBV6-3, the J gene TRBJ1-2; 9 positions agree with TRBD1. Trimming removed 4 bases from V and 7 bases from J; junction bases left unmatched: 4. Germline values: CDR1 MNHEY, CDR2 SVGEGT. The CDR3 sequence is 13 residues long. The CDR3 protein is CASSLGQGRGYTF. As DNA, the CDR3 is TGTGCCAGCAGTTTGGGACAGGGCCGTGGCTACACCTTC.

The V gene is TRBV29-1, the J gene TRBJ2-7; 7 bases are a match to TRBD2. J lost 3 bases, V lost 8 bases, and 7 bases had no gene match. The CDR3 runs to 12 residues. CDR1 is SQVTM, CDR2 ANQGSEA, per germline. The CDR3: CSTRSGGYEQYF. The CDR3 DNA reads as TGCAGCACGCGATCGGGAGGCTACGAGCAGTACTTC.

This chain joins TRBV5-1 and TRBJ1-1, with D possibly being TRBD1 (5 bases). Germline-derived CDR1 and CDR2 are SGHRS and YFSETQ. The CDR3 has 13 residues. V was clipped by 4 bases and J by 2 bases, with 9 bases between them. DNA of the CDR3: TGCGCCAGCAGCACTAGGGGAAACACTGAAGCTTTCTTT. This encodes CASSTRGNTEAFF.

The chain has TRBV18 and TRBJ2-3, with 9 bases identical to TRBD1. The V and J ends lost 4 bases and 2 bases, in that order; junction bases with no gene match: 4. Germline V gene data show CDR1 as KGHSH and CDR2 as LQKENI. The CDR3 consists of 15 residues. The DNA of the CDR3 is TGTGCCAGCTCACTATGGACAGGGGACACAGATACGCAGTATTTT. Translated: CASSLWTGDTDTQYF.

V gene TRBV10-3 combines with J gene TRBJ1-2, with a weak D call TRBD1 (5 bases). This CDR3 is 12 amino acids long. The germline CDR1 and CDR2 sequences are ENHRY and SYGVKD. The V gene lost 6 bases and the J gene lost 8 bases, with 13 bases spanning the gap. In DNA, the CDR3 is TGTGCCATCAGGTTCGGGCAGGGAGGCTACACCTTC. This sequence encodes CAIRFGQGGYTF.

This clonotype was observed a handful of times. The chain recombines TRBV15 with TRBJ1-5, with D uncertain. Looked up from germline, CDR1 is LNHNV and CDR2 is YYDKDF (reference sequence). The CDR3 consists of 14 residues. Trimming pared 0 bases from V and 5 bases from J, leaving 8 bases between. The CDR3 DNA sequence: TGTGCCACCAGCAGAGATCAAGTAGATCAGCCCCAGCATTTT. The encoded protein is CATSRDQVDQPQHF.

There are a few counts of this clonotype. The chain is built from TRBV20-1 and TRBJ1-5, with D possibly matching TRBD1 (6 bases). The CDR3 covers 15 residues. The V gene lost 3 bases and the J gene lost 0 bases, with 12 bases spanning the gap. Germline V lookup: CDR1 DFQATT, CDR2 SNEGSKA (reference sequence). The chain's CDR3 is CSASQQGDSNQPQHF. CDR3 nucleotide sequence: TGCAGTGCTAGCCAACAGGGCGATAGCAATCAGCCCCAGCATTTT.